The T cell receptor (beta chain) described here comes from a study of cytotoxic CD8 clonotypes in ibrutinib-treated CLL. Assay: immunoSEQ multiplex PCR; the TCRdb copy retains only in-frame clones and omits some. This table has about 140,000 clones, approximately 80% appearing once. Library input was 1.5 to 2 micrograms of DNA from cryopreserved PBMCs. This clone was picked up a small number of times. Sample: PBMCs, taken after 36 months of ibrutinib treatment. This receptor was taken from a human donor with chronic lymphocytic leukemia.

In nucleotides, the CDR3 is TGTGCCAGCAGTGAGAAGACAGGTACTGAGACCCAGTACTTC. Encoded protein: CASSEKTGTETQYF. The chain joins TRBV27 to TRBJ2-5; D possibly corresponds to TRBD1 (6 bases). V lost 5 bases and J lost 5, with 15 bases in between. This CDR3 comprises 14 residues. Germline CDR1 and CDR2: MNHEY and SMNVEV (reference sequence).